A selection of T cell receptor beta chains follows, all from one sample in a study of blood T cell repertoires in COVID-19. Clones were read by immunoSEQ multiplex PCR, and TCRdb kept only the in-frame ones, dropping some. The sample carries more than 85,000 clones, about four fifths recorded once. Sequenced sample: peripheral blood. The receptors derive from a woman in her 70s with acute or convalescent COVID-19. CDR3s include the opening cysteine and the closing phenylalanine or tryptophan. A D gene is named only where the DNA matches it firmly. Size values are once, few and many counts, or a class for expanded clones, and some rows have none.

j_call d_call v_call clone_size cdr3_aa cdr3_nt
TRBJ1-3 TRBD1 TRBV6-5 - CASRGGASGNTIYF TGTGCCAGCAGAGGGGGCGCCTCTGGAAACACCATATATTTT
TRBJ2-1 TRBD2 TRBV25-1 - CATGLAGEQFF TGTGCCACCGGACTAGCGGGCGAGCAGTTCTTC
TRBJ2-5 TRBD1 TRBV28 once CASSPIDRGETQYF TGTGCCAGCAGTCCAATCGACAGGGGAGAGACCCAGTACTTC
TRBJ1-1 - TRBV5-5 - CASSFQGLRNTEAFF TGTGCCAGCAGCTTTCAGGGGTTGCGGAACACTGAAGCTTTCTTT
TRBJ2-6 - TRBV5-5 - CASSLPPYGEGANVLTF TGTGCCAGCAGCCTGCCGCCCTACGGAGAGGGGGCCAACGTCCTGACTTTC
TRBJ2-1 - TRBV7-2 - CASSARSSYNEQFF TGTGCCAGCAGCGCTCGGAGCTCCTACAATGAGCAGTTCTTC
TRBJ2-4 - TRBV25-1 - CASRAGAKNIQYF TGTGCCAGCAGGGCAGGGGCCAAAAACATTCAGTACTTC
TRBJ1-4 - TRBV4-3 - CASSQDFLEKLFF TGCGCCAGCAGCCAAGACTTCCTTGAAAAACTGTTTTTT
TRBJ2-1 TRBD1 TRBV15 - CATSTPNRGADEQFF TGTGCCACCAGCACCCCAAACAGGGGGGCCGATGAGCAGTTCTTC
TRBJ1-1 - TRBV5-1 - CASSLDPGSNTEAFF TGCGCCAGCAGCTTGGATCCGGGATCCAACACTGAAGCTTTCTTT
TRBJ1-2 - TRBV24-1 once CATSDLSDSFYGYTF TGTGCCACCAGTGATTTATCGGACAGCTTCTATGGCTACACCTTC
TRBJ2-7 TRBD2 TRBV7-6 once CASSLVRERGVEQYF TGTGCCAGCAGCTTAGTTCGCGAGCGGGGGGTTGAGCAGTACTTC
TRBJ1-1 - TRBV7-9 - CASIMGGAEAFF TGTGCCAGCATAATGGGGGGAGCTGAAGCTTTCTTT
TRBJ2-3 TRBD2 TRBV29-1 - CSAVWGGGATDTQYF TGCAGCGCCGTGTGGGGGGGAGGAGCCACAGATACGCAGTATTTT
TRBJ2-2 - TRBV28 - CASTLWGPGELFF TGTGCCAGCACCCTCTGGGGCCCCGGGGAGCTGTTTTTT
TRBJ1-2 TRBD1 TRBV4-3 few CASSLLRGDYGYTF TGCGCCAGCAGCCTCCTCAGGGGGGACTATGGCTACACCTTC
TRBJ1-2 TRBD1 TRBV28 - CASSLKGGLNYGYTF TGTGCCAGCAGTTTAAAAGGGGGCCTTAACTATGGCTACACCTTC
TRBJ1-2 - TRBV19 few CASRAPTERGGYTF TGTGCCAGTAGGGCCCCGACTGAAAGGGGTGGCTACACCTTC
TRBJ1-5 - TRBV7-8 - CASSLEGGASNQPQHF TGTGCCAGCAGCTTAGAAGGGGGGGCGAGCAATCAGCCCCAGCATTTT
TRBJ1-1 TRBD1 TRBV5-6 - CASSWDRDTEAFF TGTGCCAGCAGCTGGGACAGGGACACTGAAGCTTTCTTT
TRBJ2-7 TRBD2 TRBV20-1 - CSASGRSSGPIQFSYEQYF TGCAGTGCTAGTGGGAGGTCTAGCGGACCCATCCAATTCTCCTACGAGCAGTACTTC
TRBJ2-3 TRBD1 TRBV14 - CASTGTGASTDTQYF TGTGCCAGCACAGGGACAGGGGCCAGCACAGATACGCAGTATTTT
TRBJ2-6 - TRBV5-1 - CASTLPSGANVLTF TGCGCCAGCACCCTTCCCTCTGGGGCCAACGTCCTGACTTTC
TRBJ2-1 TRBD1 TRBV4-3 - CASSPGTGGRNEQFF TGCGCCAGCAGCCCCGGGACAGGGGGCCGCAATGAGCAGTTCTTC
TRBJ2-1 TRBD2 TRBV7-2 few CASSSGTSGDYNEQFF TGTGCCAGCAGCTCAGGGACTAGCGGGGACTACAATGAGCAGTTCTTC
TRBJ1-6 - TRBV12-3/TRBV12-4 - CASSREGSPLHF TGTGCCAGCAGTCGGGAGGGGTCACCCCTCCACTTT
TRBJ2-2 TRBD1 TRBV19 once CAAQRPGTGDTGELFF TGTGCCGCCCAAAGGCCCGGGACAGGGGACACCGGGGAGCTGTTTTTT
TRBJ1-4 TRBD1 TRBV30 - CAWSLTGGNEKLFF TGTGCCTGGAGTTTGACAGGGGGTAATGAAAAACTGTTTTTT
TRBJ1-1 - TRBV2 - CASSYDTAEAFF TGTGCCAGCAGCTACGACACTGCTGAAGCTTTCTTT
TRBJ2-5 - TRBV19 - CASSIAVGGSVQETQYF TGTGCCAGTAGTATAGCGGTAGGCGGTAGCGTCCAAGAGACCCAGTACTTC
TRBJ1-1 - TRBV6-1 - CASSELYSSEAFF TGTGCCAGCAGTGAACTTTATAGCTCTGAAGCTTTCTTT
TRBJ1-1 - TRBV19 few CASSVSGNTEAFF TGTGCCAGTAGTGTCTCCGGGAACACTGAAGCTTTCTTT
TRBJ2-3 TRBD2 TRBV5-1 once CASSDPSGGGTDTQYF TGCGCCAGCAGCGATCCAAGCGGGGGAGGCACAGATACGCAGTATTTT
TRBJ2-6 - TRBV6-5 - CASTYPGTGANVLTF TGTGCCAGCACCTACCCAGGGACTGGGGCCAACGTCCTGACTTTC
TRBJ2-5 TRBD2 TRBV3-1/TRBV3-2 - CASSPILTSGQETQYF TGTGCCAGCAGCCCCATTCTCACTAGCGGGCAAGAGACCCAGTACTTC
TRBJ1-5 TRBD1 TRBV10-3 - CAISESGQDQPQHF TGTGCCATCAGTGAGTCCGGACAGGATCAGCCCCAGCATTTT
TRBJ2-5 TRBD1 TRBV6-1 - CASSGTRDRGSLPQETQYF TGTGCCAGCAGTGGAACTCGGGACAGGGGATCGCTTCCCCAAGAGACCCAGTACTTC
TRBJ1-2 - TRBV7-9 - CASSSTDYGYTF TGTGCCAGCAGCTCGACAGACTATGGCTACACCTTC
TRBJ1-5 TRBD1 TRBV29-1 - CSVTLQGGNQPQHF TGCAGCGTTACCTTACAGGGGGGCAATCAGCCCCAGCATTTT
TRBJ2-2 - TRBV5-8 - CASSLAQDLTGELFF TGTGCCAGCAGCTTGGCCCAGGACTTAACCGGGGAGCTGTTTTTT
TRBJ1-1 - TRBV9 - CASSVGNRNTEAFF TGTGCCAGCAGCGTAGGGAACAGGAACACTGAAGCTTTCTTT
TRBJ1-1 TRBD1 TRBV19 once CASSLTGATEAFF TGTGCCAGTAGCCTAACAGGGGCCACTGAAGCTTTCTTT
TRBJ1-6 TRBD1 TRBV4-3 - CASSQMTGADSPLHF TGCGCCAGCAGCCAGATGACAGGGGCCGATTCACCCCTCCACTTT
TRBJ1-2 TRBD1 TRBV28 - CASSKSGGLRGYTF TGTGCCAGCAGTAAATCAGGGGGGTTGAGGGGCTACACCTTC
TRBJ1-6 - TRBV5-5 - CASSLDSNSPLHF TGTGCCAGCAGCTTGGACAGTAATTCACCCCTCCACTTT
TRBJ1-5 - TRBV2 - CASSGSRSNQPQHF TGTGCCAGCAGTGGATCCAGGAGCAATCAGCCCCAGCATTTT
TRBJ2-3 - TRBV14 - CASSQESGASTDTQYF TGTGCCAGCAGCCAAGAGTCAGGGGCCAGCACAGATACGCAGTATTTT
TRBJ1-1 TRBD1 TRBV11-2 - CATRTGPMNTEAFF TGTGCCACCCGGACAGGGCCTATGAACACTGAAGCTTTCTTT
TRBJ2-5 - TRBV19 - CASSSSGHIQETQYF TGTGCCAGTAGTAGTAGCGGACATATCCAAGAGACCCAGTACTTC
TRBJ1-2 - TRBV11-2 - CASSSLMGQLQDGYTF TGTGCCAGCAGCTCCTTAATGGGGCAACTCCAGGATGGCTACACCTTC
TRBJ2-7 - TRBV19 - CASSTARGINAEQYF TGTGCCAGTAGTACCGCTAGGGGGATAAATGCCGAGCAGTACTTC
TRBJ2-1 TRBD2 TRBV5-1 once CASSLARLAGSYNEQFF TGCGCCAGCAGCTTGGCCCGACTAGCGGGGTCCTACAATGAGCAGTTCTTC
TRBJ2-7 TRBD2 TRBV7-2 - CASSLGAGVYEQYF TGTGCCAGCAGCTTAGGAGCGGGAGTCTACGAGCAGTACTTC
TRBJ2-3 TRBD2 TRBV7-2 - CASSLAMAGGRNTQYF TGTGCCAGCAGCTTAGCGATGGCGGGGGGGCGGAATACGCAGTATTTT